The present T cell receptor beta chain was sequenced within a study of T cell clonality in common variable immunodeficiency. Germline values: CDR1 SGHTA, CDR2 FQGNSA. The CDR3 totals 14 residues. Trimming removed 5 bases from V and 7 bases from J; junction bases left unmatched: 8. There are many counts of this clone. The sequence runs out 3 residues before the end of the CDR3; the remainder is reconstructed from the germline J gene. Profiling relied on immunoSEQ multiplex PCR, and the TCRdb table lists in-frame clones only, not all of them. The record shows under 40,000 clones for this sample, with no singletons present.

J is TRBJ1-2 and V is TRBV7-2; 9 positions match TRBD1. Material for sequencing was peripheral blood mononuclear cells. This clonotype was obtained from a person aged 18 to 69 in good health. The CDR3 sequence is CASSLVGQGSGYTF. The DNA read from the CDR3 is TGTGCCAGCAGCCTAGTTGGACAGGGGAGTGGC.